The 21 T cell receptor beta chains reported below all come from one sample, sequenced in a study of T cells in women clearing cervical HPV infection. TCRdb's copy holds only in-frame clones and misses some; the assay was immunoSEQ multiplex PCR. The sample totals about 35,000 clones. Specimen: blood buffy coat. These receptors were taken from a woman between 18 and 70 years old with a cervical HPV16 infection that either progressed to CIN3+ or cleared (not recorded which).

About this clone itself: The CDR3 end is not reached by the read, which stops 3 residues before it; the germline J gene fills it in. The chain joins TRBV11-2 to TRBJ2-4; D remains unclear. Trimming removed 5 bases at V and 8 bases at J, with 10 bases between. The CDR3 is made up of 12 amino acids. Germline CDR1 and CDR2: SGHAT and FQNNGV. CDR3: CASSRPEDIQYF. CDR3 DNA, as far as it was read: TGTGCCAGCAGCCGCCCCGAGGACATT.

To note about this clone: The missing CDR3 end, 3 residues past where the read stops, is filled in from the germline J gene. The chain recombines TRBV20-1 with TRBJ2-3; TRBD1 agrees at 7 bases. Germline V gives CDR1 DFQATT, CDR2 SNEGSKA (reference sequence). V shed 0 bases and J 4 bases; nucleotides not matched to a gene: 7. This CDR3 region has 15 residues. The CDR3 bases that were read are TGCAGTGCTAGAGATCCGGGAAGGGGGCCAGATACG. It encodes CSARDPGRGPDT. The full-length CDR3 reads as CSARDPGRGPDTQYF.

Concerning this clone itself: The read ends 3 residues early relative to the CDR3; the germline J gene fills the gap. The V and J genes are TRBV10-1 and TRBJ1-1, with a tentative D call TRBD1 (6 bases). The CDR3 has 13 residues. Germline CDR1 and CDR2: WNHNN and SYGVQD (reference sequence). V lost 5 bases to trimming and J lost 4 bases, with 11 bases between them. CDR3 region: CASSTGRTTEAFF. CDR3 DNA (partial): TGCGCCAGCAGTACAGGGAGGACCACTGAA.

As concerns this clone: The read terminates 3 residues ahead of where the CDR3 ends, so the germline J gene completes it. The chain is built from TRBV30 and TRBJ1-2; TRBD1 agrees at 10 bases. This CDR3 comprises 15 residues. CDR1 GTSNPN and CDR2 SVGIG come from the germline V gene (reference sequence). The sequenced part of the CDR3 DNA is TGTGCCTGGAGTGTACTGGGACAGGGGCCGCCAAGC. Translated: CAWSVLGQGPPS. The whole CDR3 reads CAWSVLGQGPPSYTF.

Note on this clone: The CDR3 end lies 3 residues beyond the end of the read and is filled in from the germline J gene. The chain has TRBV19 and TRBJ2-7, with 8 bases matching TRBD2. CDR1 and CDR2 from the germline V gene are LNHDA and SQIVND (reference sequence). The CDR3 runs to 17 residues. V shed 6 bases and J 2 bases; nucleotides not matched to a gene: 15. The CDR3 protein is CASRRRGAGELTYEQYF. The CDR3 DNA, read in part, is TGTGCCAGTAGACGAAGGGGAGCGGGAGAGCTCACCTACGAG.

Worth noting for this clone: The read falls 3 residues short of the CDR3 end, and the missing part is taken from the germline J gene. The chain couples TRBV2 to TRBJ1-2, with 8 bases lining up with TRBD1. Germline V gene data show CDR1 as SNHLY and CDR2 as FYNNEI. The CDR3 extends over 14 amino acids. The CDR3 loop reads CASSETSGGNDYTF. CDR3 bases read: TGTGCCAGCAGTGAAACCTCAGGGGGCAATGAC. Complete variable domain (other parts from reference TRBV2 and TRBJ1-2): EPEVTQTPSHQVTQMGQEVILRCVPISNHLYFYWYRQILGQKVEFLVSFYNNEISEKSEIFDDQFSVERPDGSNFTLKIRSTKLEDSAMYFCASSETSGGNDYTFGSGTRLTVV.

On this clone: The CDR3 end falls 3 residues outside the read, so it is completed with the germline J gene. The V and J genes are TRBV29-1 and TRBJ2-1; 11 bases align to TRBD2. Germline V lookup: CDR1 SQVTM, CDR2 ANQGSEA. The CDR3 runs 14 residues. V gave up 3 bases and J gave up 5 bases; unmatched junction bases: 3. CDR3 bases read: TGCAGCGTTGATATAGCGGGGGGGAACAATGAG. It codes for CSVDIAGGNNE. The complete CDR3 sequence is CSVDIAGGNNEQFF.

As regards this clone: The CDR3 goes on 3 residues after the read ends, and that part is filled in from the germline J gene. The rearrangement joins TRBV23-1 to TRBJ2-4, with D unresolved. TRBV23-1 is sorted into the ORF group, with uncertain function. The CDR3 consists of 14 residues. The sequenced CDR3 bases are TGCGCCAGCAGTCACCGCGGCTATAACTATGGT. Protein: CASSHRGYNYG. The CDR3, in full, reads CASSHRGYNYGQYF.

In regard to this clone: The read stops 3 residues short of the end of the CDR3; the missing end is completed from the germline J gene. The chain links TRBV7-3 to TRBJ1-2; 7 bases are shared with TRBD1. With 5 bases clipped from V and 1 base from J, the junction kept 7 bases outside the gene matches. This CDR3 is 15 amino acids long. The V gene's germline CDR1 is SGHTA and CDR2 FQGTGA. The covered CDR3 bases are TGTGCCAGCAGCCTACCGGGACAGATTAACTATGGC. This sequence encodes CASSLPGQINYG. The whole CDR3 region reads CASSLPGQINYGYTF.

Concerning this clone: The read is 3 residues too short to cover the CDR3 end, so that end is filled in from the germline J gene. The V and J genes are TRBV6-2 or TRBV6-3 and TRBJ1-6; 8 bases are shared with TRBD1. This CDR3 spans 16 amino acids. Germline V gene data show CDR1 as MNHEY and CDR2 as SVGEGT. The V gene end was trimmed by 0 bases and the J gene end by 7 bases; junction bases not matched to a gene: 5. The CDR3 protein is CASSYSRRGRNSPLHF. The covered CDR3 bases are TGTGCCAGCAGTTACTCCCGCAGGGGGCGAAATTCACCC.

A remark on this clone: The sequenced fragment ends 3 residues before the CDR3 boundary, so the rest is inferred from the germline J gene. This chain uses TRBV7-8 with TRBJ2-4; 8 bases are shared with TRBD2. Germline V gene data show CDR1 as SGHVS and CDR2 as FQNEAQ. V shed 4 bases, J shed 3 bases, and the junction held 14 bases outside the gene matches. The CDR3 runs to 18 residues. The part of the CDR3 DNA that was read is TGTGCCAGCAGCTCACTAGCGGTTCTCCCGGGGGGCAAAAACATT. Amino acid sequence: CASSSLAVLPGGKNI. The CDR3 as a whole reads CASSSLAVLPGGKNIQYF.

Comments on this clone: The sequenced fragment ends 3 residues before the CDR3 boundary, so the rest is inferred from the germline J gene. The J gene is TRBJ2-2, the V gene TRBV23-1, with D perhaps TRBD1 (6 bases). TRBV23-1 is reported as an ORF; its role is uncertain. V was pared by 8 bases and J by 2 bases, with 18 bases between. This CDR3 is built from 16 residues. CDR3 DNA, as far as it was read: TGCGCCAGCCATGGCGTTGGACAGAATAACACCGGGGAG. It yields the protein CASHGVGQNNTGE. In full, the CDR3 is CASHGVGQNNTGELFF.

With regard to this clone: The read halts 3 residues ahead of the CDR3 end, with the missing end drawn from the germline J gene. Distinct nucleotide sequences in the sample also encode this CDR3. V and J are TRBV6-2 or TRBV6-3 and TRBJ1-3; D is uncertain. Trimming stripped 8 bases from V and 0 bases from J, with 14 bases between. Germline V lookup: CDR1 MNHEY, CDR2 SVGEGT. The CDR3 runs 15 residues. CDR3 bases read: TGTGCCAGCCGACTTACACTATTCTCTGGAAACACC. It yields the protein CASRLTLFSGNT. The CDR3 in full is CASRLTLFSGNTIYF.

With respect to this clone: The read terminates 3 residues before the CDR3 end, so the remaining end is supplied by the germline J gene. J is TRBJ2-7 and V is TRBV6-2 or TRBV6-3, with 7 positions matching TRBD2. This CDR3 has 13 residues. The germline V gene encodes CDR1 MNHEY and CDR2 SVGEGT. The V and J ends lost 3 bases and 6 bases, in that order; junction bases with no gene match: 5. The CDR3 is CASSYAAGVEQYF. The part of the CDR3 DNA that was read is TGTGCCAGCAGTTATGCGGCGGGAGTCGAG.

On this clone: The read comes to an end 3 residues before the CDR3 does, leaving the germline J gene to fill in the end. V usage is TRBV2 and J usage is TRBJ1-2, with a possible D match to TRBD1 (5 bases). The germline V gene has CDR1 SNHLY and CDR2 FYNNEI. CDR3 length: 13 amino acids. The chain's CDR3 is CASSQGVMYDYTF. The covered CDR3 bases are TGTGCCAGCTCCCAGGGAGTCATGTACGAC.

Comments on this clone: The read stops 3 residues short of the end of the CDR3; the missing end is completed from the germline J gene. The gene calls are TRBV20-1 and TRBJ1-4; 9 positions agree with TRBD1. The V gene's germline CDR1 is DFQATT and CDR2 SNEGSKA (reference sequence). J gave up 6 bases and V 6 bases, and 14 bases lay outside the gene matches. The CDR3 loop spans 16 amino acids. The chain's CDR3 is CSAETMGGQGYEKLFF. The sequenced CDR3 bases are TGCAGTGCAGAAACCATGGGGGGACAGGGATATGAAAAA.

A word on this clone: From the germline J gene comes the end of the CDR3, since the read stops 3 residues before it. This chain uses TRBV12-3 or TRBV12-4 with TRBJ2-7; D unresolved. CDR3 length: 14 residues. V was pared by 0 bases and J by 1 base, with 7 bases between. The CDR3 loop is CASSLAGLSYEQYF. The sequenced part of the CDR3 DNA is TGTGCCAGCAGTTTAGCCGGGTTATCCTACGAG.

Worth noting for this clone: The read terminates 3 residues ahead of where the CDR3 ends, so the germline J gene completes it. The chain has TRBV2 and TRBJ2-4; TRBD1 matches 9 bases. The ends lost 5 bases at V and 1 base at J; junction bases unmatched: 9. The CDR3 covers 17 residues. Germline assignment: CDR1 SNHLY and CDR2 FYNNEI. The CDR3 bases that were read are TGTGCCAGCAGTATCCGAACAGGGGGCGCTGCCAAAAACATT. Its translation is CASSIRTGGAAKNI. The whole CDR3 protein reads CASSIRTGGAAKNIQYF.

On this clone: The missing CDR3 end, 3 residues past where the read stops, is filled in from the germline J gene. V and J are TRBV27 and TRBJ1-4, with D maybe TRBD1 (6 bases). Between the trimmed V and J ends, which lost 4 bases and 4 bases, there was a span of 10 bases. CDR3 length: 14 residues. The germline V gene encodes CDR1 MNHEY and CDR2 SMNVEV (reference sequence). CDR3 residues: CASSSRTDNEKLFF. The part of the CDR3 DNA that was read is TGTGCCAGCAGTTCACGGACAGATAATGAAAAA.

Points on this clone: The read ends 3 residues shy of where the CDR3 ends; the end is completed using the germline J gene. The rearrangement links TRBV7-9 to TRBJ2-3, with D perhaps TRBD1 (5 bases). The V gene lost 5 bases and the J gene lost 4 bases, with 13 bases spanning the gap. Germline V lookup: CDR1 SEHNR, CDR2 FQNEAQ (reference sequence). The CDR3 extends over 14 amino acids. CDR3 DNA, as far as it was read: TGTGCCAGCAGCGAAGCAGGGTTTGCAGATACG. Amino acids: CASSEAGFADT. The entire CDR3 is CASSEAGFADTQYF.

Remarks on this clone: Read data end 3 residues before the CDR3 end; the end is taken from the germline J gene. This chain connects TRBV2 to TRBJ1-1, with 7 bases aligning to TRBD1. J was trimmed by 3 bases and V by 4 bases; bases with no gene match: 11. The CDR3 loop spans 16 amino acids. Germline loops: CDR1 SNHLY, CDR2 FYNNEI. Partial CDR3 DNA: TGTGCCAGCAGTGGGCAGGGGGGAAGTATGTACACTGAA. It yields the protein CASSGQGGSMYTE. The complete CDR3 protein is CASSGQGGSMYTEAFF.